This T cell receptor (beta chain) derives from a study of glioma-infiltrating T cells. TCR alpha and beta CDR3 regions were amplified from RNA using iRepertoire nested multiplex PCR. For one-step reverse transcription and amplification, 100-400 ng of tissue mRNA or PBMC total RNA was used. MiXCR, applied by TCRdb to the multiplex PCR reads, yields one record per CDR3 protein. The sample records under 200,000 distinct CDR3 sequences, about 32% being singletons. The germline CDR1 and CDR2 sequences are SNHLY and FYNNEI. This CDR3 region has 13 residues. Trimming stripped 6 bases from V and 5 bases from J, with 13 bases between. This clonotype was seen many times.

The sequencing sample was made of glioma tissue, nonneoplastic brain tissue, or PBMCs (not recorded which). The chain employs TRBV2 and TRBJ1-1, with D uncertain. This receptor was taken from a human donor with low-grade glioma or glioblastoma, undergoing nonglioma brain surgery, or in good health (not recorded which). CDR3 in DNA: TGTGCCAGCAGAGGTTCCCCAAGGACTGAAGCTTTCTTT. Translated, it gives CASRGSPRTEAFF.